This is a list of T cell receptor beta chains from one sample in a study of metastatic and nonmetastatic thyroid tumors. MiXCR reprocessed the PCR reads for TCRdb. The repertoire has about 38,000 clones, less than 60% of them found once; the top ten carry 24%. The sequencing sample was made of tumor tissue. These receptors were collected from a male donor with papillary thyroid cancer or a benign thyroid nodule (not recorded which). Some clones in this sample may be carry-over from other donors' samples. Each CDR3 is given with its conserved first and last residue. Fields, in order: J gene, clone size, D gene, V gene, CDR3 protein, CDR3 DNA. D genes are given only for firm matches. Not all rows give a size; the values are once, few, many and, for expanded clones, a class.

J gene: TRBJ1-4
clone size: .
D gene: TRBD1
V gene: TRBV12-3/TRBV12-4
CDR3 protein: CASSFNAGGGEKLFF
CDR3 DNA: TGTGCCAGCAGTTTCAATGCAGGGGGCGGTGAAAAACTGTTTTTT

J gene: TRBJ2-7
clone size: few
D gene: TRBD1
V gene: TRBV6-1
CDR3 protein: CASIGDRSHEQYF
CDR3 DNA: TGTGCCAGCATCGGGGACAGGTCCCACGAGCAGTACTTC

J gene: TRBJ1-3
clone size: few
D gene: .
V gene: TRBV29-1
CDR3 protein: CSVEISGNTIYF
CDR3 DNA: TGCAGCGTTGAAATCTCTGGAAACACCATATATTTT

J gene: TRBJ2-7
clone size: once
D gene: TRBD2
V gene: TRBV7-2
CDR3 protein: CASSLAGGMSDEQYF
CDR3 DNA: TGTGCCAGCAGCTTAGCGGGAGGGATGTCCGACGAGCAGTACTTC

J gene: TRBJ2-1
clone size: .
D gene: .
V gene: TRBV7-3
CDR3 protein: CASSSAEPSYNEQFF
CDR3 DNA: TGTGCCAGCAGCTCAGCGGAACCTTCCTACAATGAGCAGTTCTTC

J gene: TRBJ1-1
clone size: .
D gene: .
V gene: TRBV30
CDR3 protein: CAGFLGFVAFF
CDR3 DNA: TGTGCCGGGTTCCTGGGGTTTGTAGCTTTCTTT

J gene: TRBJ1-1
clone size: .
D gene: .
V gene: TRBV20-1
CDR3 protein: CSARAGGRTEAFF
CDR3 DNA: TGCAGTGCTAGAGCGGGGGGTAGGACTGAAGCTTTCTTT

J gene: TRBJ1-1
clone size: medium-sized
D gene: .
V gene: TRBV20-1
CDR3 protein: CSARVGASATEAFF
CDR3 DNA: TGCAGTGCTAGAGTGGGGGCGTCGGCCACTGAAGCTTTCTTT

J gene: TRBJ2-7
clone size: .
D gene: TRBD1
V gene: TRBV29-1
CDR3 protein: CSVEGDRGRDEQYF
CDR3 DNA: TGCAGCGTTGAAGGTGACAGGGGGCGAGACGAGCAGTACTTC

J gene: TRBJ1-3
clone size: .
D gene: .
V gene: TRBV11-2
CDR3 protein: CASSPTGFPSGNTIYF
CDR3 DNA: TGTGCCAGCAGCCCCACAGGTTTCCCCTCTGGAAACACCATATATTTT

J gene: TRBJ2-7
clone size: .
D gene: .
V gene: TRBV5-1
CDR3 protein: CASSLGQALGSYEQYF
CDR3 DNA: TGCGCCAGCAGCTTGGGTCAGGCCTTAGGTTCCTACGAGCAGTACTTC

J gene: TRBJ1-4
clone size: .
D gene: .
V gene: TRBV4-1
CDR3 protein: CASSQDRGREKLFF
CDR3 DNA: TGCGCCAGCAGCCAAGATCGGGGGAGAGAAAAACTGTTTTTT

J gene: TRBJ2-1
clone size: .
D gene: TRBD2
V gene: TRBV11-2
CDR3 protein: CASSLYPISGSLNEQFF
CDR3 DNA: TGTGCCAGCAGCTTATACCCCATAAGCGGGAGTTTGAATGAGCAGTTCTTC

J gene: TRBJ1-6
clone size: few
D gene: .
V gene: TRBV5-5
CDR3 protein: CASSLAGPNSPLHF
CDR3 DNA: TGTGCCAGCAGCTTGGCAGGTCCGAATTCACCCCTCCACTTT

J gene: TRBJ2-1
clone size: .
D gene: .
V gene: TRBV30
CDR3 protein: CAWSSGRQFF
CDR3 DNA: TGTGCCTGGAGTTCGGGAAGGCAGTTCTTC

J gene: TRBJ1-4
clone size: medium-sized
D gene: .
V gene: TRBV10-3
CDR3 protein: CAISDQGTEKLFF
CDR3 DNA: TGTGCCATCTCCGACCAGGGAACGGAAAAACTGTTTTTT

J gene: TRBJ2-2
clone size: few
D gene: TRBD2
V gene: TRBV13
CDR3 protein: CASSSLAGGATGELFF
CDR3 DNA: TGTGCCAGCAGCTCCTTAGCGGGAGGCGCCACCGGGGAGCTGTTTTTT

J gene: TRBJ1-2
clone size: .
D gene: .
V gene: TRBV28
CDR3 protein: CASRSGGNYGYTF
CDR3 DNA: TGTGCCAGCAGGAGTGGCGGAAACTATGGCTACACCTTC

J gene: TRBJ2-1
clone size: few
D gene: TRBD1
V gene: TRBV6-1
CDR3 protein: CASSSGTAINEQFF
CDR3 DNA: TGTGCCAGCAGTTCCGGGACAGCAATAAATGAGCAGTTCTTC

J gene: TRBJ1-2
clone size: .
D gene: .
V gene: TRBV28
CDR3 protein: CASSVGFYGYTF
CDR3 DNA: TGTGCCAGCAGTGTAGGGTTCTATGGCTACACCTTC

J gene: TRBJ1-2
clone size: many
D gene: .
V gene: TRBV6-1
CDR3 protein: CASSEAGSLSYGYTF
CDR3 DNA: TGTGCCAGCAGTGAAGCAGGGAGTCTATCCTATGGCTACACCTTC

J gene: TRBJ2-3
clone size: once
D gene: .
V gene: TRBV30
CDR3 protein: CASAGPGGTDTQYF
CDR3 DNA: TGTGCTTCAGCAGGGCCGGGGGGCACCGATACGCAGTATTTT

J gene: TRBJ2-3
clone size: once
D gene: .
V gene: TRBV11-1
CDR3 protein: CASSRLSGLSTDTQYF
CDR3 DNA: TGTGCCAGCAGCCGTCTCAGCGGATTAAGCACAGATACGCAGTATTTT

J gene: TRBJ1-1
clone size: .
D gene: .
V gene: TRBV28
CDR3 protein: CASRLYRRNTEAFF
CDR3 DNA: TGTGCCAGCAGACTATACAGGAGGAACACTGAAGCTTTCTTT

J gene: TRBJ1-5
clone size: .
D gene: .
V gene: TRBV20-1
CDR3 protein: CSARRYSNQPQHF
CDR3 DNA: TGCAGTGCTAGGCGATATAGCAATCAGCCCCAGCATTTT

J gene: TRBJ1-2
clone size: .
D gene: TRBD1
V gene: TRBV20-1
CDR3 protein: CSASVDRVQYGYTF
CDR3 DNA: TGCAGTGCTAGCGTAGACAGGGTGCAGTATGGCTACACCTTC

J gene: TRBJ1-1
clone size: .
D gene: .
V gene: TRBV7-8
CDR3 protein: CASSLDPLLTGENTKAFF
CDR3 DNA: TGTGCCAGCAGCCTCGACCCGTTACTGACAGGAGAGAACACTAAAGCTTTCTTT

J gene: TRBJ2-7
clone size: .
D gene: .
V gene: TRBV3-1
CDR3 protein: CASSQIYEQYF
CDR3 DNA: TGTGCCAGCAGCCAAATCTACGAGCAGTACTTC

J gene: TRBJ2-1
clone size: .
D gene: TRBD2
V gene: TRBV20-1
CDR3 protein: CSARAGTSGRFF
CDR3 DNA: TGCAGTGCTAGAGCGGGGACTAGCGGTCGGTTCTTC

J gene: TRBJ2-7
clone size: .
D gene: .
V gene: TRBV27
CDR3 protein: CASRDPITGNEQYF
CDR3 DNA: TGTGCCAGCAGAGATCCAATTACAGGGAACGAGCAGTACTTC

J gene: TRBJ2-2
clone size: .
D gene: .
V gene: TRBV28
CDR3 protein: CATVWGANTGELFF
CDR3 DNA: TGTGCCACCGTCTGGGGAGCAAACACCGGGGAGCTGTTTTTT

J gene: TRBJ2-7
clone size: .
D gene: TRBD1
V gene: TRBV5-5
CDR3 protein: CASSRQGAYEQYF
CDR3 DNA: TGTGCCAGCAGCCGACAGGGGGCCTACGAGCAGTACTTC

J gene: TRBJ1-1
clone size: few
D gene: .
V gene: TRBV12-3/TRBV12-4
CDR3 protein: CASSFSAGGEPNTEAFF
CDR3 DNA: TGTGCCAGCAGTTTCTCCGCCGGTGGGGAGCCGAACACTGAAGCTTTCTTT

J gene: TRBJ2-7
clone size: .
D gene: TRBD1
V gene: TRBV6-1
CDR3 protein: CASSHGQGTYEQYF
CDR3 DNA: TGTGCCAGCAGCCATGGACAGGGAACCTACGAGCAGTACTTC

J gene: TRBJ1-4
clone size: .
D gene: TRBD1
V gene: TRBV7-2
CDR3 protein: CASSPKTGGSEKLFF
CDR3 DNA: TGTGCCAGCAGCCCCAAGACAGGGGGCAGTGAAAAACTGTTTTTT

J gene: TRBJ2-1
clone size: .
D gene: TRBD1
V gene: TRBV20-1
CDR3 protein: CSARDRRTGINEQFF
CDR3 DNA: TGCAGTGCTAGAGATCGTAGGACAGGTATAAATGAGCAGTTCTTC

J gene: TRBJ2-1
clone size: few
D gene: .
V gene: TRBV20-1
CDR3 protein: CSARGISRLYNEQFF
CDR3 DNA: TGCAGTGCTAGAGGAATAAGCCGTCTATACAATGAGCAGTTCTTC

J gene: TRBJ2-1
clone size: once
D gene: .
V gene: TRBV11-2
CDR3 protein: CASSLDPGPNGEQFF
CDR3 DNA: TGTGCCAGCAGCTTAGATCCGGGCCCCAATGGTGAGCAGTTCTTC

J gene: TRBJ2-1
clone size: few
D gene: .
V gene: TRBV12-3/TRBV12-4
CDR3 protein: CASSQKGGAAHNEQFF
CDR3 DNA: TGTGCCAGCAGCCAAAAAGGGGGAGCGGCCCACAATGAGCAGTTCTTC

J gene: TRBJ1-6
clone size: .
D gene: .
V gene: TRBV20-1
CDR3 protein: CSAQVQGIVNNSPLHF
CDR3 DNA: TGCAGTGCCCAGGTGCAGGGAATAGTGAATAATTCACCCCTCCACTTT

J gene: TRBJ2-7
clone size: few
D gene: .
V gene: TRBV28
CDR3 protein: CASRPVLWDEQYF
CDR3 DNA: TGTGCCAGCAGGCCCGTGTTGTGGGACGAGCAGTACTTC

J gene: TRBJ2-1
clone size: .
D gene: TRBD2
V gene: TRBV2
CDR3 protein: CASSAPGLAGGWSYNEQFF
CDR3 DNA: TGTGCCAGCAGTGCGCCGGGACTAGCGGGGGGATGGTCCTACAATGAGCAGTTCTTC

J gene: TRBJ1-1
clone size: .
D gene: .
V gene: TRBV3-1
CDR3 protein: CASSQTANTEAFF
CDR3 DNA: TGTGCCAGCAGCCAAACAGCGAACACTGAAGCTTTCTTT

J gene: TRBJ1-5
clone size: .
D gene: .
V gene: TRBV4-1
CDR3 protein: CASSQGESSNQPQHF
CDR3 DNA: TGCGCCAGCAGCCAAGGGGAAAGTAGCAATCAGCCCCAGCATTTT

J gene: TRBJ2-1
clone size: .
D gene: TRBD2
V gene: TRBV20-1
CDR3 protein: CSARDTAGVYNEQFF
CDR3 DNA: TGCAGTGCTAGAGATACGGCGGGGGTATACAATGAGCAGTTCTTC

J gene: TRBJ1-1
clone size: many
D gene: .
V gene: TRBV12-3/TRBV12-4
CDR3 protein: CASSSQRKAFF
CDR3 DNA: TGTGCCAGCAGTTCACAGAGAAAAGCTTTCTTT

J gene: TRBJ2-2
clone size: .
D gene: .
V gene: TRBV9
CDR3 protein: CASSVAGGALTGELFF
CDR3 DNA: TGTGCCAGCAGCGTAGCTGGGGGAGCTCTCACCGGGGAGCTGTTTTTT

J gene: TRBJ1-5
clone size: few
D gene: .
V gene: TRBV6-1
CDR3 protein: CASSELGPNPPQHF
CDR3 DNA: TGTGCCAGCAGTGAATTGGGGCCCAATCCGCCCCAGCATTTT

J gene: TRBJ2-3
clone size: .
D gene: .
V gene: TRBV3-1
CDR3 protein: CASSPLRGAGYTQYF
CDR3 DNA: TGTGCCAGCAGCCCTCTTAGGGGCGCGGGATATACGCAGTATTTT

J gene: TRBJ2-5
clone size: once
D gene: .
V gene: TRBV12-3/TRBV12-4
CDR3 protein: CASTRDFETQYF
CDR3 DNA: TGTGCCAGCACCAGGGACTTTGAGACCCAGTACTTC

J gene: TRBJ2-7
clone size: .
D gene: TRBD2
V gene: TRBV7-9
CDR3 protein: CASSGLAGYEQYF
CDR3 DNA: TGTGCCAGCAGCGGACTAGCGGGCTACGAGCAGTACTTC

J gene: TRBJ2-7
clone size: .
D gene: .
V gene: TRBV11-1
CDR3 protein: CASSSTWGYEQYF
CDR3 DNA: TGTGCCAGCAGCTCGACCTGGGGCTACGAGCAGTACTTC

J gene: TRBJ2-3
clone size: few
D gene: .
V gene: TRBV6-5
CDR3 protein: CASSYSQGVRVSTQYF
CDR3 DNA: TGTGCCAGCAGTTACTCCCAGGGAGTTAGGGTAAGTACGCAGTATTTT

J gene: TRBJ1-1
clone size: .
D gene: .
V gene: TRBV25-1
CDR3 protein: CASTGGVGAFF
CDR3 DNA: TGTGCCAGCACTGGGGGGGTGGGGGCTTTCTTT

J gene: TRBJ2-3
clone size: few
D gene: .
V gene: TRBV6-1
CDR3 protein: CASSPRGSTDTQYF
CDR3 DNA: TGTGCCAGCAGCCCCAGGGGTAGCACAGATACGCAGTATTTT

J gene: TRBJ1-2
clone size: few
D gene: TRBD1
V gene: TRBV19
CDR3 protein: CASILTGTGVDGYTF
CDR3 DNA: TGTGCCAGTATCTTGACCGGGACAGGGGTTGATGGCTACACCTTC

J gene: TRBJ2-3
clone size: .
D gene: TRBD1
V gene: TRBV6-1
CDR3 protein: CASSEWDRGSDTQYF
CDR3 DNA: TGTGCCAGCAGTGAATGGGACAGGGGCTCAGATACGCAGTATTTT

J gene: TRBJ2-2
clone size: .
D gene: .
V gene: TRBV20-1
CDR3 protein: CSARDRGVTGELFF
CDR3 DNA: TGCAGTGCTAGAGATCGCGGGGTCACCGGGGAGCTGTTTTTT

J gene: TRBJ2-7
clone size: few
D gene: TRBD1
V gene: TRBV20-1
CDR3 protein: CSARGPGQGGMNEQYF
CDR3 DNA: TGCAGTGCTAGAGGACCGGGACAGGGTGGTATGAACGAGCAGTACTTC